Here is one TCR beta chain with its context. What it recognizes is unknown. These data come from a study of T cells in Graves' hyperthyroidism and ophthalmopathy. Study-wide results and limits: Ophthalmopathy, which appeared later, was predicted by the model a median 6.5 months before onset. Patients with ophthalmopathy were separated from those with stable hyperthyroidism by a 13 V-J model.

Trimming removed 8 bases from V and 9 bases from J; junction bases left unmatched: 8. From germline, CDR1 is SGHRS and CDR2 YFSETQ. The CDR3 extends over 12 amino acids. It was uncontrolled infection, other autoimmune disease, pregnancy or lactation that excluded patients. Each diagnosis drew on symptoms, thyroxine, TRAb, thyroid ultrasound and orbital computed tomography findings. There were TCR beta CDR3 regions amplified from RNA transcripts. Researchers ran a first-round RT-PCR on the TCR CDR3 using the HTBI primer set. TCRdb re-called the multiplex PCR reads with MiXCR, one entry per CDR3 protein. The sample yields some 600,000 distinct CDR3 sequences, around 45% seen once.

The source is a woman aged 18-29 years with Graves' hyperthyroidism. The chain employs TRBV5-1 and TRBJ1-5, with 7 bases lining up with TRBD1. The sequencing sample was made of peripheral blood or thyroid tissue (not recorded which). The CDR3 nucleotides are TGCGCCAGTAGACAGGGCTCTTTGCCCCAGCATTTT. Encoded protein: CASRQGSLPQHF.